The 12 T cell receptor beta chains listed next were all sequenced from one sample in a study of blood T cell repertoires in COVID-19 (dated by TCRdb to 2019 to 2021). The library was prepared using the immunoSEQ multiplex PCR assay. TCRdb re-hosts the immuneACCESS table, in-frame sequences only. Its copies lack some clones; in the studies checked, an unresolved V gene accounts for under half of them, and the cause for the rest is not known. This sample is represented by 62,000 or so clones; over 80% of them were singletons. Of the sample, roughly 2.4% is held by the ten largest clones. The sequencing input was peripheral blood. Receptors originate from a human donor in a cohort sampled during active COVID-19.

The V gene is TRBV5-1, the J gene TRBJ2-5, with D possibly being TRBD1 (6 bases). The CDR3 is made up of 13 amino acids. Deletions cut 5 bases from V and 3 bases from J, with 11 bases between. Looked up from germline, CDR1 is SGHRS and CDR2 is YFSETQ. CDR3: CASSPTGKETQYF. CDR3 DNA: TGCGCCAGCAGTCCTACAGGGAAAGAGACCCAGTACTTC.

This clone was recorded a few times. The gene calls are TRBV30 and TRBJ1-3; a possible D gene is TRBD1 (5 bases). V lost 7 bases and J 0 bases, leaving 10 bases between the germline ends. Per germline, CDR1 GTSNPN and CDR2 SVGIG (reference sequence). This CDR3 has 13 residues. The DNA for the CDR3 is TGTGCCTTTAGACAGAACTCTGGAAACACCATATATTTT. Translation: CAFRQNSGNTIYF.

This clone appeared a single time. The rearrangement uses TRBV30 and TRBJ1-6, with a possible D match to TRBD1 (5 bases). V lost 8 bases and J lost 1, with 18 bases in between. The CDR3 covers 16 residues. Germline CDR1 is GTSNPN and CDR2 is SVGIG (reference sequence). CDR3 protein: CARSREGPSYNSPLHF. CDR3 in DNA: TGTGCCCGCTCGCGGGAGGGACCGTCCTATAATTCACCCCTCCACTTT.

The chain uses TRBV24-1 and TRBJ2-7; D remains unclear. The CDR3 consists of 13 residues. The germline V gene has CDR1 KGHDR and CDR2 SFDVKD. V lost 2 bases and J lost 7, with 11 bases in between. The chain's CDR3 is CATSDSSRWEQYF. DNA for the CDR3: TGTGCCACCAGTGATTCGAGCCGGTGGGAGCAGTACTTC.

The genes are TRBV25-1 and TRBJ1-1, with 12 bases lining up with TRBD1. This CDR3 has 15 amino acids. Germline lookup yields CDR1 MGHDK and CDR2 SYGVNS. Trimming took 5 bases from V and 5 from J; bases not matched to a gene: 6. CDR3 region: CASSLGTGGQTEAFF. Written as DNA, the CDR3 is TGTGCCAGCAGTCTGGGGACAGGGGGCCAAACTGAAGCTTTCTTT.

This clone has only one observation. Here the CDR3 DNA reads TGTGCCACCAGGAAGGGGACAGGGGGGGCGAACACCGGGGAGCTGTTTTTT. Translation gives CATRKGTGGANTGELFF. The chain uses TRBV24-1 and TRBJ2-2; 11 bases are shared with TRBD1. V trimming: 7 bases; J trimming: 0 bases; junction bases outside the gene matches: 6. This CDR3 is built from 17 residues. Germline lookup yields CDR1 KGHDR and CDR2 SFDVKD.

This CDR3 reads CASGTGGTGELFF. The CDR3 DNA reads as TGTGCCAGCGGTACCGGGGGAACCGGGGAGCTGTTTTTT. V gene TRBV12-3 or TRBV12-4 combines with J gene TRBJ2-2; weak D call: TRBD2 (6 bases). The CDR3 runs 13 residues. Trimming stripped 8 bases from V and 5 bases from J, with 12 bases between.

This clone was observed a single time. The chain is built from TRBV7-9 and TRBJ1-6; TRBD1 aligns across 7 bases. The CDR3 has 14 residues. J was trimmed by 6 bases and V by 5 bases; bases with no gene match: 4. Germline V gives CDR1 SEHNR, CDR2 FQNEAQ (reference sequence). The DNA of the CDR3 is TGTGCCAGCAGCCCGGGACAGAGTAATTCACCCCTCCACTTT. It codes for CASSPGQSNSPLHF.

This clone was detected only a few times. The V gene is TRBV9, the J gene TRBJ2-3, with TRBD1 as a possible D gene (5 bases). Germline CDR1 SGDLS, CDR2 YYNGEE. Trimming stripped 3 bases from V and 4 bases from J, with 15 bases between. The CDR3 sequence is 15 residues long. This chain's CDR3 is CASSAGKPLADTQYF. The CDR3 DNA reads TGTGCCAGCAGCGCAGGGAAGCCCCTGGCAGATACGCAGTATTTT.

This chain links TRBV2 with TRBJ1-2; D is unresolved. CDR1 is SNHLY and CDR2 is FYNNEI in the germline V gene. Between the trimmed V and J ends, which lost 3 bases and 6 bases, there was a span of 11 bases. The length of the CDR3 is 13 residues. The CDR3: CASSESQKNGYTF. The CDR3 DNA reads TGTGCCAGCAGTGAGTCGCAGAAGAATGGCTACACCTTC.

The chain couples TRBV4-3 to TRBJ2-2; the D is unclear. V lost 0 bases and J 5 bases, leaving 7 bases between the germline ends. The CDR3 has 14 amino acids. Germline CDR1 LGHNA, CDR2 YSLEER. The CDR3 here is CASSQDGGTGELFF. CDR3 DNA sequence: TGCGCCAGCAGCCAAGACGGCGGAACCGGGGAGCTGTTTTTT.

The chain has TRBV20-1 and TRBJ1-1; possible D gene TRBD1, 6 bases. CDR1 and CDR2 from the germline V gene are DFQATT and SNEGSKA (reference sequence). This CDR3 has 11 amino acids. Deletions cut 3 bases from V and 11 bases from J, with 13 bases between. The CDR3 sequence is CSARGTGKAFF. DNA for the CDR3: TGCAGTGCTAGGGGAACAGGGAAGGCTTTCTTT.